This T cell receptor beta chain was sequenced for a study of cytomegalovirus exposure and HLA in healthy donors. Whole-study results and caveats: Subsequent analysis of the approximately 120 validation repertoires found a tendency for first-cohort TCR clusters to co-occur. In vitro checks showed that a few CMV-associated chains really do target CMV antigens. There were under 200 TCR beta chains listed as cytomegalovirus-associated.

The donors were members of the roughly 120-subject validation cohort (separate from the 666-subject first cohort). Trimming shortened V by 4 bases and J by 0 bases, and 7 bases separated the two germline ends. CDR1 is SQVTM and CDR2 is ANQGSEA in the germline V gene. This CDR3 has 12 residues. Using immunoSEQ multiplex PCR, the repertoire was profiled, and TCRdb retains in-frame clones only, with some absent. This table has more than 100,000 clones, about nine tenths appearing once. As to this clone: Its target is not known.

The sequenced material came from PBMCs. The sequence came from a man aged 30 to 45 in good health and CMV-seronegative. The chain uses TRBV29-1 and TRBJ2-7; D call uncertain. DNA of the CDR3: TGCAGCGTTGCCCGCAGCTCCTACGAGCAGTACTTC. Translated: CSVARSSYEQYF.